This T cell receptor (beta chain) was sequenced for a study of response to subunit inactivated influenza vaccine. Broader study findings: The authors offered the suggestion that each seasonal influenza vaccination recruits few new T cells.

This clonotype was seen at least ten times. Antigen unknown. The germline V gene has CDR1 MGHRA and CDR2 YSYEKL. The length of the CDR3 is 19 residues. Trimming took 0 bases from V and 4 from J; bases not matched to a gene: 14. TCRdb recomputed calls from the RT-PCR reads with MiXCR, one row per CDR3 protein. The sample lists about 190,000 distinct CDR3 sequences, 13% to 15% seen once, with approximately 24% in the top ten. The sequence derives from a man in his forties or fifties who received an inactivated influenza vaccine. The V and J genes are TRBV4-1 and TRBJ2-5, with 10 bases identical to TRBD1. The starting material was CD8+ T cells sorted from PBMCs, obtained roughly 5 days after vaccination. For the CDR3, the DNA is TGCGCCAGCAGCCAAGATCAAACCGGGACAGGGGCCCTCATAGAGACCCAGTACTTC. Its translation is CASSQDQTGTGALIETQYF.